This T cell receptor (beta chain) was identified during a study of HIV-infected patients and healthy controls. TCRdb fed the 5' RACE reads into MiXCR, producing one record per CDR3 protein. The table has 65,000 to 70,000 distinct CDR3 sequences, 16% seen once. CDR3 length: 14 amino acids. V lost 4 bases, J lost 4 bases, and 6 bases stayed unmatched. CDR1 and CDR2 (germline): SGHKS, YYEKEE (reference sequence). In this sample, this clonotype turned up a few times. The chain couples TRBV5-5 to TRBJ2-7; 9 bases match TRBD2. The sequence was obtained from a human donor in good health. Sample: CD4+ T cells from blood. CDR3 in DNA: TGTGCCAGCAGCCCGCGGGAGGGCGGTTACGAGCAGTACTTC. Encoded protein: CASSPREGGYEQYF.